The 27 T cell receptor beta chains in this list originate from one sample, sequenced in a study of Graves' ophthalmopathy and Graves' hyperthyroidism. TCR beta CDR3 amplification used RNA transcripts. HTBI primers served in a first-round RT-PCR, which a second-round multiplex PCR followed. TCRdb re-called the multiplex PCR reads with MiXCR, one entry per CDR3 protein. The table includes about 390,000 distinct CDR3 sequences, over 15% detected once. Sequencing input: peripheral blood. Receptors originate from a woman in her late teens or twenties with stable Graves' hyperthyroidism.

Ten or more counts support this clonotype. The chain uses TRBV12-3 or TRBV12-4 and TRBJ1-1, with D unresolved. V shed 3 bases and J shed 0 bases, with 5 bases lying between them. The CDR3 has 13 residues. The CDR3 DNA reads as TGTGCCAGCAGTTTGGCAATGAACACTGAAGCTTTCTTT. Protein: CASSLAMNTEAFF.

This clonotype has a count of ten or more. The rearrangement links TRBV19 to TRBJ1-2; 9 bases map to TRBD1. This CDR3 has 13 residues. The germline V gene has CDR1 LNHDA and CDR2 SQIVND (reference sequence). V shed 6 bases, J shed 4 bases, and the junction held 3 bases outside the gene matches. CDR3 DNA sequence: TGTGCCAGTAGGGGACAGGGCGGCTATGGCTACACCTTC. It is translated as CASRGQGGYGYTF.

This clonotype was seen many times. This rearrangement joins TRBV7-8 to TRBJ2-7; 9 positions agree with TRBD2. There are 15 residues in the CDR3. The V gene end was trimmed by 5 bases and the J gene end by 4 bases; junction bases not matched to a gene: 9. From germline, CDR1 is SGHVS and CDR2 FQNEAQ. This CDR3 is CASSAGGSGGYEQYF. The CDR3 nucleotides are TGTGCCAGCAGCGCCGGAGGTAGCGGGGGTTACGAGCAGTACTTC. Drawing the rest from reference TRBV7-8 and TRBJ2-7, the complete variable domain is GAGVSQSPRYKVAKRGQDVALRCDPISGHVSLFWYQQALGQGPEFLTYFQNEAQLDKSGLPSDRFFAERPEGSVSTLKIQRTQQEDSAVYLCASSAGGSGGYEQYFGPGTRLTVT.

This clonotype was counted at least ten times. The J gene is TRBJ1-1, the V gene TRBV5-1, with 10 bases that match TRBD1. Germline CDR1 and CDR2: SGHRS and YFSETQ. This CDR3 has 15 residues. J was trimmed by 9 bases and V by 2 bases; bases with no gene match: 10. The CDR3 is CASSLEGDRGPKAFF. Here the CDR3 DNA reads TGCGCCAGCAGCTTAGAAGGGGACAGGGGACCGAAAGCTTTCTTT.

A note on this clonotype: One end of the junction fails to match germline, which may point to a read error. V is TRBV7-2 and J is TRBJ2-5, with 12 bases identical to TRBD2. The CDR3 is 16 residues long. CDR1 is SGHTA, CDR2 FQGNSA, per germline. The CDR3: CASSRGLAGSQETQCF. The CDR3 DNA follows: TGTGCCAGCAGCCGCGGACTAGCGGGGAGTCAGGAGACCCAGTGCTTC.

V and J are TRBV6-1 and TRBJ2-2; 9 positions agree with TRBD2. V lost 2 bases to trimming and J lost 7 bases; unmatched junction nucleotides: 8. Germline CDR1 MNHNS, CDR2 SASEGT. There are 16 residues in the CDR3. The CDR3 sequence: CASSEPAGGSVGELFF. For the CDR3, the DNA is TGTGCCAGCAGTGAACCAGCGGGGGGAAGCGTCGGGGAGCTGTTTTTT.

A few counts support this clonotype. The junction departs from the called germline gene at one end, perhaps through a read error. V is TRBV7-3 and J is TRBJ2-5; TRBD2 might be the D (6 bases). This CDR3 region has 14 residues. CDR1 and CDR2 from the germline V gene are SGHTA and FQGTGA. The CDR3: CASSYGGAGETKYF. Here the CDR3 DNA reads TGTGCCAGCAGCTACGGCGGGGCCGGAGAGACCAAGTACTTC.

This clonotype was counted ten times or more. The chain joins TRBV19 to TRBJ1-1; 10 bases match TRBD1. V lost 5 bases, J lost 4 bases, and 7 bases stayed unmatched. CDR3 size: 15 residues. Germline CDR1 reads LNHDA; CDR2 reads SQIVND (reference sequence). In nucleotides, the CDR3 is TGTGCCAGTAGTCCTCGACAGGGGGCGCGCACTGAAGCTTTCTTT. The encoded protein is CASSPRQGARTEAFF. The complete variable domain, with remaining parts taken from reference TRBV19 and TRBJ1-1, reads DGGITQSPKYLFRKEGQNVTLSCEQNLNHDAMYWYRQDPGQGLRLIYYSQIVNDFQKGDIAEGYSVSREKKESFPLTVTSAQKNPTAFYLCASSPRQGARTEAFFGQGTRLTVV.

This clonotype was recorded at least ten times. This chain uses TRBV6-6 with TRBJ1-1; D is uncertain. The germline CDR1 and CDR2 sequences are MNHNY and SVGAGI (reference sequence). The CDR3 length is 13 residues. V was clipped by 5 bases and J by 4 bases, with 11 bases between them. CDR3 protein: CASSRVRSTEAFF. CDR3 nucleotides: TGTGCCAGCAGTCGGGTGAGGAGCACTGAAGCTTTCTTT.

This clonotype was seen a handful of times. The rearrangement links TRBV2 to TRBJ2-7; TRBD2 might be the D (5 bases). The CDR3 covers 15 residues. V was shortened by 9 bases and J by 2 bases, with 20 bases between the two germline ends. Germline loops: CDR1 SNHLY, CDR2 FYNNEI. In DNA form, the CDR3 reads TGTGCCAGTGCCGAGGGCCCCTGGGTCACCTACGAGCAGTACTTC. Residues: CASAEGPWVTYEQYF.

This clonotype was picked up many times. The V call is TRBV19, the J call TRBJ1-1; no definite D call. There are 14 residues in the CDR3. The V and J ends lost 3 bases and 4 bases respectively, with 12 bases between them. Looked up from germline, CDR1 is LNHDA and CDR2 is SQIVND (reference sequence). The CDR3, as DNA: TGTGCCAGTAGTATGGACCCGAAGGGCACTGAAGCTTTCTTT. As protein: CASSMDPKGTEAFF. The complete variable domain, with remaining parts taken from reference TRBV19 and TRBJ1-1, reads DGGITQSPKYLFRKEGQNVTLSCEQNLNHDAMYWYRQDPGQGLRLIYYSQIVNDFQKGDIAEGYSVSREKKESFPLTVTSAQKNPTAFYLCASSMDPKGTEAFFGQGTRLTVV.

This clonotype occurred many times. The rearrangement uses TRBV6-1 and TRBJ1-2; D is unclear. The CDR3 has 11 residues. Trimming cost V 7 bases and J 3 bases, with 6 bases left between them. Germline CDR1 and CDR2: MNHNS and SASEGT. CDR3 DNA sequence: TGTGCCAGCAACGGCCACTATGGCTACACCTTC. This gives the protein CASNGHYGYTF.

Of note for this clonotype: The junction shows a germline mismatch at one end, possibly a read error. This chain uses TRBV10-3 with TRBJ2-7; no reliable D call. This CDR3 spans 15 amino acids. Per germline, CDR1 ENHRY and CDR2 SYGVKD. Here the CDR3 DNA reads TGTTCCATCAGTGAGTCGGTAGTGGGGTCCTACGAGCAGTACTTC. Its translation: CSISESVVGSYEQYF.

This clonotype came up a few times. The chain links TRBV6-5 to TRBJ1-2, with D unresolved. CDR1 is MNHEY and CDR2 is SVGAGI in the germline V gene. The CDR3 loop spans 14 amino acids. V was trimmed by 2 bases and J by 4 bases, leaving 11 bases between them. CDR3 sequence: CASSYGRPVYGYTF. CDR3 DNA: TGTGCCAGCAGTTACGGTCGGCCAGTCTATGGCTACACCTTC.

This clonotype occurred many times. This sequence joins TRBV5-6 and TRBJ2-2; D gene unclear. Trimming cost V 2 bases and J 0 bases, with 8 bases left between them. The CDR3 extends over 15 amino acids. The germline V gene has CDR1 SGHDT and CDR2 YYEEEE. CDR3 sequence (DNA): TGTGCCAGCAGCTTCATTACAGCGAACACCGGGGAGCTGTTTTTT. Residues: CASSFITANTGELFF.

This clonotype has at least ten counts. V and J are TRBV11-2 and TRBJ2-5; D remains unclear. This CDR3 has 14 amino acids. In germline, CDR1 is SGHAT, CDR2 FQNNGV. With 3 bases removed from V and 4 bases from J, the gap between germline ends came to 12 bases. CDR3 sequence: CASSFGPTGETQYF. The CDR3 DNA reads TGTGCCAGCAGCTTCGGGCCGACGGGAGAGACCCAGTACTTC.

This clonotype showed up just a few times. This chain uses TRBV3-1 with TRBJ1-3; no firm D call. The CDR3 is 16 residues long. Looked up from germline, CDR1 is LGHDT and CDR2 is YNNKEL (reference sequence). V gave up 0 bases and J gave up 0 bases, with 9 bases separating them. The CDR3 loop reads CASSQDWRLSGNTIYF. In nucleotides, the CDR3 is TGTGCCAGCAGCCAAGATTGGAGGCTCTCTGGAAACACCATATATTTT.

Many counts were recorded for this clonotype. The V and J genes are TRBV12-3 or TRBV12-4 and TRBJ1-1, with D perhaps TRBD1 (5 bases). CDR3 length: 14 amino acids. V lost 1 base and J lost 3, with 9 bases in between. The CDR3 is CASSLEGAHTEAFF. The CDR3 coding sequence is TGTGCCAGCAGTTTAGAAGGGGCACACACTGAAGCTTTCTTT.

This clonotype appeared many times. The rearrangement joins TRBV20-1 to TRBJ1-6, with 7 bases identical to TRBD1. This CDR3 has 14 amino acids. The junction had 9 bases not matched to a gene; V was cut back by 4 bases and J by 9 bases. Germline values: CDR1 DFQATT, CDR2 SNEGSKA (reference sequence). This chain's CDR3 is CSAKGTVNSSPLHF. CDR3 bases: TGCAGTGCTAAAGGGACAGTCAATAGTTCACCCCTCCACTTT.

The V gene is TRBV5-1, the J gene TRBJ2-2; D remains ambiguous. V gave up 0 bases and J gave up 2 bases, with 8 bases separating them. This CDR3 is 15 amino acids long. CDR1 SGHRS and CDR2 YFSETQ come from the germline V gene. The CDR3 here is CASSLGGKNTGELFF. Written as DNA, the CDR3 is TGCGCCAGCAGCTTGGGTGGCAAAAACACCGGGGAGCTGTTTTTT.

The sample holds many counts of this clonotype. The chain recombines TRBV18 with TRBJ1-1; 7 bases agree with TRBD1. Germline V gives CDR1 KGHSH, CDR2 LQKENI. This CDR3 is built from 16 residues. The trim removed 2 bases at V and 1 base at J, leaving 7 bases unmatched. CDR3 protein: CASSPEAGGANTEAFF. CDR3 sequence (DNA): TGTGCCAGCTCACCAGAGGCAGGGGGAGCGAACACTGAAGCTTTCTTT.

V and J are TRBV12-3 or TRBV12-4 and TRBJ2-7; 9 bases line up with TRBD1. This CDR3 spans 14 amino acids. The ends lost 3 bases at V and 6 bases at J; junction bases unmatched: 6. DNA for the CDR3: TGTGCCAGCAGTTTTTGGGACAGGGTCGCCGAGCAGTACTTC. Its protein is CASSFWDRVAEQYF.

At least ten counts were recorded for this clonotype. A much larger clonotype is one base distant, so this may be a read error. The V call is TRBV20-1, the J call TRBJ1-1; D is unclear. This CDR3 region has 14 residues. Germline values: CDR1 DFQATT, CDR2 SNEGSKA (reference sequence). V lost 5 bases, J lost 0 bases, and 13 bases lay in between. The CDR3 DNA follows: TGCAGTGCTGGGTACGGGTCAATGAACACTGAAGCTTTCTTT. It encodes CSAGYGSMNTEAFF.

This clonotype was detected many times. The chain recombines TRBV5-6 with TRBJ2-5; 8 bases align to TRBD1. The V and J ends lost 0 bases and 5 bases, in that order; junction bases with no gene match: 9. Germline V gene data show CDR1 as SGHDT and CDR2 as YYEEEE. The CDR3 totals 16 residues. CDR3 amino acids: CASSLGFRGRGETQYF. The CDR3 DNA reads as TGTGCCAGCAGCTTGGGGTTCAGGGGGCGCGGGGAGACCCAGTACTTC.

There are a few counts of this clonotype. The chain is built from TRBV20-1 and TRBJ1-1; TRBD1 is a possible D gene (5 bases). Germline lookup yields CDR1 DFQATT and CDR2 SNEGSKA (reference sequence). Deletions cut 2 bases from V and 3 bases from J, with 16 bases between. This CDR3 region has 15 residues. CDR3 region: CSARSPIGGDTEAFF. CDR3 sequence (DNA): TGCAGTGCTAGATCGCCTATCGGAGGGGACACTGAAGCTTTCTTT.

The sample holds many counts of this clonotype. The chain carries TRBV9 and TRBJ1-1; TRBD1 might be the D (5 bases). Trimming pared 1 base from V and 2 bases from J, leaving 9 bases between. The CDR3 extends over 14 amino acids. Germline V gives CDR1 SGDLS, CDR2 YYNGEE. The CDR3 loop reads CASSVSDINTEAFF. CDR3 nucleotides: TGTGCCAGCAGCGTATCGGACATAAACACTGAAGCTTTCTTT.

Ten or more counts support this clonotype. The chain uses TRBV11-2 and TRBJ1-1; 9 nucleotides line up with TRBD1. CDR3 size: 12 residues. The trim removed 5 bases at V and 9 bases at J, leaving 4 bases unmatched. CDR1 and CDR2 (germline): SGHAT, FQNNGV. Written as DNA, the CDR3 is TGTGCCAGCAGCCTAGGGACAGGGAAAGCTTTCTTT. Translation gives CASSLGTGKAFF.